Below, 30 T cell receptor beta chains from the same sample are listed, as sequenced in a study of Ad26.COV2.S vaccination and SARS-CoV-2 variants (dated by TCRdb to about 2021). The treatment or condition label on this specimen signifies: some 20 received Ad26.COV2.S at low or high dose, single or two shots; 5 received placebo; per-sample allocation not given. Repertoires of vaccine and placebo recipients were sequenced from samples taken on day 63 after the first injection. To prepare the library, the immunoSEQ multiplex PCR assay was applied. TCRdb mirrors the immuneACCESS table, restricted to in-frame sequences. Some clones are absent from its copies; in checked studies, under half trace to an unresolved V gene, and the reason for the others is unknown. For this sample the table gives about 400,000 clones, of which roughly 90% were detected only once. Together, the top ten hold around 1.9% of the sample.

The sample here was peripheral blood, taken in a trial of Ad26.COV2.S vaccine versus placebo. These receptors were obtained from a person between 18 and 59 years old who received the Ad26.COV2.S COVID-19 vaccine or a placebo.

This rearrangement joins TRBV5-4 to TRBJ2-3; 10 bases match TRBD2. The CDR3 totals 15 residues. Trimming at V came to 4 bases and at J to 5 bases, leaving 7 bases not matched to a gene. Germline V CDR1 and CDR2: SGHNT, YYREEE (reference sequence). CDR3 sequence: CASSGAGGPIDTQYF. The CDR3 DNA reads TGTGCCAGCAGCGGAGCGGGAGGGCCGATAGATACGCAGTATTTT.

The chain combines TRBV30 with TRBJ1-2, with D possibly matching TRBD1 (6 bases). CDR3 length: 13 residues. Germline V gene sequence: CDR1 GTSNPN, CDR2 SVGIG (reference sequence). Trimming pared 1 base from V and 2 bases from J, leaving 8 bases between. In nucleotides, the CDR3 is TGTGCCTGGAGTGGGGGGCGCAACTATGGCTACACCTTC. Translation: CAWSGGRNYGYTF.

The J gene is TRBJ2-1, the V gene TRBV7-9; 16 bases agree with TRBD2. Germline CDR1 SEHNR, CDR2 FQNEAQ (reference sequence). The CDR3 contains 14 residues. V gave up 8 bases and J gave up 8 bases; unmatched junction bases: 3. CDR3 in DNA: TGTGCCAGCCGTGGGACTAGCGGGAGGGATGAGCAGTTCTTC. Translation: CASRGTSGRDEQFF.

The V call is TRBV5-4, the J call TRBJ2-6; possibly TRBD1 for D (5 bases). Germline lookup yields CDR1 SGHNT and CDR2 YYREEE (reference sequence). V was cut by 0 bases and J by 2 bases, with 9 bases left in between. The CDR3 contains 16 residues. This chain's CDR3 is CASSLDPGPGANVLTF. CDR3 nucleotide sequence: TGTGCCAGCAGCTTGGACCCAGGGCCTGGGGCCAACGTCCTGACTTTC.

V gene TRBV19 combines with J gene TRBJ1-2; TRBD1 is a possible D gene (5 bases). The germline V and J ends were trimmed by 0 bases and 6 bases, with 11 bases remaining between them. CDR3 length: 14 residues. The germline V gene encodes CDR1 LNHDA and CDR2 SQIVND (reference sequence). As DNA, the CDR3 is TGTGCCAGTAGTATAGAAGCAGGGTTGGATGGCTACACCTTC. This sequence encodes CASSIEAGLDGYTF.

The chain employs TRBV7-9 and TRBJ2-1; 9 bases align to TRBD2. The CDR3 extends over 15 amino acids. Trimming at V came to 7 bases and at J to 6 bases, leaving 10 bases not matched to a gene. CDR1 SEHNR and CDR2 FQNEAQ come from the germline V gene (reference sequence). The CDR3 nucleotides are TGTGCCAGCACCCCCGCGGGAGGGCCGGCCAATGAGCAGTTCTTC. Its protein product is CASTPAGGPANEQFF.

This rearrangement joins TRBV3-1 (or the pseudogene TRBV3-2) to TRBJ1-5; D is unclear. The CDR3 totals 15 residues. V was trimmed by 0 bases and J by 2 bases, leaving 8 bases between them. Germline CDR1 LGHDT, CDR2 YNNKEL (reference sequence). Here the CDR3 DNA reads TGTGCCAGCAGCCAAGATGGGTGGGGCAATCAGCCCCAGCATTTT. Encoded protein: CASSQDGWGNQPQHF.

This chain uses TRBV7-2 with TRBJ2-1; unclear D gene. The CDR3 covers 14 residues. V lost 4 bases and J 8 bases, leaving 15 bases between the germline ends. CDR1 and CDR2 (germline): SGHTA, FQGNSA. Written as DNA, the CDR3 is TGTGCCAGCAGCTCTAGGTTGGGTGCTGATGAGCAGTTCTTC. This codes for CASSSRLGADEQFF.

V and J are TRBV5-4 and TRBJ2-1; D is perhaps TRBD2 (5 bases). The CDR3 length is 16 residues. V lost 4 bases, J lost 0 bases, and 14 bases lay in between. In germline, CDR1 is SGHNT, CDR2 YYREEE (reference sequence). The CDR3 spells CASSTGSSSSYNEQFF. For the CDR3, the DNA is TGTGCCAGCAGCACGGGATCCTCGAGCTCCTACAATGAGCAGTTCTTC.

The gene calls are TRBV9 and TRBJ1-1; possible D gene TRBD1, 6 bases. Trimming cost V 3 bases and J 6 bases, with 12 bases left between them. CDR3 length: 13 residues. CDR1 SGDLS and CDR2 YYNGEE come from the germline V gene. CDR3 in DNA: TGTGCCAGCAGCGACTCAGGGGACGCTGAAGCTTTCTTT. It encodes CASSDSGDAEAFF.

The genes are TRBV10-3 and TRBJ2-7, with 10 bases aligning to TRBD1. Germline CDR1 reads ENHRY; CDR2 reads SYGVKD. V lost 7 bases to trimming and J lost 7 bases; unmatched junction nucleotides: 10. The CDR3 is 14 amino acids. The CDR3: CAITGGQGFGEQYF. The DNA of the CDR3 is TGTGCCATCACTGGGGGACAGGGGTTTGGGGAGCAGTACTTC.

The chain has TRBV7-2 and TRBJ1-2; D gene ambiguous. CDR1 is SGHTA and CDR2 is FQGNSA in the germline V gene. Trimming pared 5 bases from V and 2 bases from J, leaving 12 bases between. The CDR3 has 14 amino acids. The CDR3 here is CASSGRLNNYGYTF. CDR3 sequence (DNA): TGTGCCAGCAGCGGACGTCTTAACAACTATGGCTACACCTTC.

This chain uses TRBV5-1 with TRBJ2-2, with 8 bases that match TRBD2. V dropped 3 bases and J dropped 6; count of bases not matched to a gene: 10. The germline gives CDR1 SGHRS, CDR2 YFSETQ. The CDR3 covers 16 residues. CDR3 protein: CASSSVGSGSPGELFF. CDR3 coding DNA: TGCGCCAGCAGCTCCGTAGGAAGCGGGAGCCCCGGGGAGCTGTTTTTT.

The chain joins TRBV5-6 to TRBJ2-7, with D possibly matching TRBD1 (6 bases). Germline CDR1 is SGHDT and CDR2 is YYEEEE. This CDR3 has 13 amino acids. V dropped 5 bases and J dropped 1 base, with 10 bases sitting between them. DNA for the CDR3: TGTGCCAGCAGGAAGGACAGATCCTACGAGCAGTACTTC. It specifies CASRKDRSYEQYF. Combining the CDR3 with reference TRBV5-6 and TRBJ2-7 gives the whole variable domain DAGVTQSPTHLIKTRGQQVTLRCSPKSGHDTVSWYQQALGQGPQFIFQYYEEEERQRGNFPDRFSGHQFPNYSSELNVNALLLGDSALYLCASRKDRSYEQYFGPGTRLTVT.

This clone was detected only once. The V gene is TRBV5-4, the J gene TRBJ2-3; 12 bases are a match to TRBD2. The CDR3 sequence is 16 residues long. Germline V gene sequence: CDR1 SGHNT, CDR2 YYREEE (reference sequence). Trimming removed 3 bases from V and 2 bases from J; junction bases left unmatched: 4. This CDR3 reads CASSSLAGGTTDTQYF. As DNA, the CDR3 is TGTGCCAGCAGCTCACTAGCGGGAGGCACCACAGATACGCAGTATTTT.

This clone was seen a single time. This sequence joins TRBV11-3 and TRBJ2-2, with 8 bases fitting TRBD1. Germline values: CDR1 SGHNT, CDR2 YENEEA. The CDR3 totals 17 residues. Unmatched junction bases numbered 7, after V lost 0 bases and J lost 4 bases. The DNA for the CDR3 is TGTGCCAGCAGCTTAGAAGACAGGGGTGGATCCACCGGGGAGCTGTTTTTT. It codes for CASSLEDRGGSTGELFF.

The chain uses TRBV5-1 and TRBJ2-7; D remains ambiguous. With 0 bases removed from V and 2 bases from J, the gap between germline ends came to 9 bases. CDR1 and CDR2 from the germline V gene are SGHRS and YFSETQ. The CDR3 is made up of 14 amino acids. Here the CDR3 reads CASSLGAGTYEQYF. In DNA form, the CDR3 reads TGCGCCAGCAGCTTGGGAGCAGGAACCTACGAGCAGTACTTC.

The CDR3 bases are TGTGCCTGGAGTTACGGACAGGTCGGGGGCACCATATATTTT. The encoded protein is CAWSYGQVGGTIYF. V is TRBV30 and J is TRBJ1-3, with 7 positions matching TRBD1. Trimming cost V 2 bases and J 9 bases; bases outside gene matches: 10. CDR3 length: 14 amino acids. CDR1 is GTSNPN, CDR2 SVGIG, per germline (reference sequence).

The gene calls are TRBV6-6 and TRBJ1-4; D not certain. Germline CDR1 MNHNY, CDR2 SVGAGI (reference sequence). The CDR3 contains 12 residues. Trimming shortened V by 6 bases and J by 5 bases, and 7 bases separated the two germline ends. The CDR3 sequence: CASRRQNEKLFF. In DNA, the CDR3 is TGTGCCAGCAGGAGGCAGAATGAAAAACTGTTTTTT.

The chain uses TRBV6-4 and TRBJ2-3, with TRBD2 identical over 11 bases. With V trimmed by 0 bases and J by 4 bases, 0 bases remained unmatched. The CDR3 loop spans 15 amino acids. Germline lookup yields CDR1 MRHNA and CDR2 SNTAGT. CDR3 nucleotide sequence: TGTGCCAGCAGTGACTCTAGCGGGAGGGCAGATACGCAGTATTTT. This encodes CASSDSSGRADTQYF.

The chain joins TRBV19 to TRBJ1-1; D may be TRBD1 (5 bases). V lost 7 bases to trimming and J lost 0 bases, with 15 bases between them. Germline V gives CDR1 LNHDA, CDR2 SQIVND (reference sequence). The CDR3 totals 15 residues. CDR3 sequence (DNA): TGTGCCAGTAAAGAGGGGACGCAACTGAACACTGAAGCTTTCTTT. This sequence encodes CASKEGTQLNTEAFF.

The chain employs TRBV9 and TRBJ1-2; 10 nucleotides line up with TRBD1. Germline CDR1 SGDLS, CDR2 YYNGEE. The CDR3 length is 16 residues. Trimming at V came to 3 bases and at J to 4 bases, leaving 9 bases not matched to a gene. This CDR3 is CASSGSTRTGGYGYTF. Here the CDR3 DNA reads TGTGCCAGCAGCGGGAGCACTAGGACAGGGGGCTATGGCTACACCTTC. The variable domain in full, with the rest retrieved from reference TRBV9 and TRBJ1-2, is DSGVTQTPKHLITATGQRVTLRCSPRSGDLSVYWYQQSLDQGLQFLIQYYNGEERAKGNILERFSAQQFPDLHSELNLSSLELGDSALYFCASSGSTRTGGYGYTFGSGTRLTVV.

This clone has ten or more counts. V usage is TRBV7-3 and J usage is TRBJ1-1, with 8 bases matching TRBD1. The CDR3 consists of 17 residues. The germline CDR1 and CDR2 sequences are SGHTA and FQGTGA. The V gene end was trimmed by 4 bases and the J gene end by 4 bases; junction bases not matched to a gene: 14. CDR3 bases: TGTGCCAGCAGCTCAGAAGGGACAGGCGTTCGAAGCACTGAAGCTTTCTTT. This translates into CASSSEGTGVRSTEAFF.

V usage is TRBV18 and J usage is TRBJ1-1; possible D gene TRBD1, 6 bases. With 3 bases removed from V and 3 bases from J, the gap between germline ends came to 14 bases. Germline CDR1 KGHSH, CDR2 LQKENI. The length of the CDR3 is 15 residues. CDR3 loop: CASSPLQGGDTEAFF. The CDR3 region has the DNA TGTGCCAGCTCACCGTTACAGGGAGGGGACACTGAAGCTTTCTTT.

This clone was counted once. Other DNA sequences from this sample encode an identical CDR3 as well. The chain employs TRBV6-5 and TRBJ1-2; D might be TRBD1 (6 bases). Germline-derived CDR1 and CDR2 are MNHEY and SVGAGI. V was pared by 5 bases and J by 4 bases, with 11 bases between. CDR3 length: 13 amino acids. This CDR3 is CASSSRDTYGYTF. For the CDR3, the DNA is TGTGCCAGCAGTAGCCGGGACACCTATGGCTACACCTTC.

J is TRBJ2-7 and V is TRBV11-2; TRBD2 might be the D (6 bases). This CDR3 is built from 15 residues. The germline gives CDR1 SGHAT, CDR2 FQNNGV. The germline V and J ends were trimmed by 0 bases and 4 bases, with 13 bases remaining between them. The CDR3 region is CASSLETSRLYEQYF. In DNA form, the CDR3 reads TGTGCCAGCAGCTTAGAAACTAGCCGGCTTTACGAGCAGTACTTC.

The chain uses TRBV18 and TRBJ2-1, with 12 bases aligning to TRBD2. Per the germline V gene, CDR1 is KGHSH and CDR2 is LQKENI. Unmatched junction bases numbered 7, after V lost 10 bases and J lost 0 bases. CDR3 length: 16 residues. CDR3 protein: CATAPTSGSSYNEQFF. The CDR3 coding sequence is TGTGCCACTGCTCCGACTAGCGGGAGCTCCTACAATGAGCAGTTCTTC.

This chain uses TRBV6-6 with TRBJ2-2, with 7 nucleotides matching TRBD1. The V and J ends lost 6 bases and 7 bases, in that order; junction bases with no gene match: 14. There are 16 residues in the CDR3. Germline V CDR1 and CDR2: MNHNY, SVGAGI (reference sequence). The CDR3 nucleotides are TGTGCCAGCAGGCCGGGACAGCCGATTTCCTACGGGGAGCTGTTTTTT. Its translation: CASRPGQPISYGELFF.

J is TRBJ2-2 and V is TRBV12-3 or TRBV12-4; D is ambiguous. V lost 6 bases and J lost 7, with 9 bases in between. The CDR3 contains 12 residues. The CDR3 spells CASSPDFGELFF. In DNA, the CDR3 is TGTGCCAGCAGCCCTGACTTCGGGGAGCTGTTTTTT.

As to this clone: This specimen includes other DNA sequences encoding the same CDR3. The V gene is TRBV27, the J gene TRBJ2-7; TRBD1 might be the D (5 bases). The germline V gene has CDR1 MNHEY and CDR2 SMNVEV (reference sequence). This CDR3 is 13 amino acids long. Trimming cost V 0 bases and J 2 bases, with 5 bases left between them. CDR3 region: CASSLSGPYEQYF. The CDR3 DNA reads TGTGCCAGCAGTTTATCGGGGCCCTACGAGCAGTACTTC.